Shown below are 16 T cell receptor beta chains from a single sample sequenced in a study of blood T cell repertoires in COVID-19. The repertoire was sequenced with immunoSEQ multiplex PCR; TCRdb's copy has only in-frame clones and lacks some. The sample has about 670,000 clones; about 87% are singletons. Sample: peripheral blood. These receptors came from a woman aged 18-29 years with acute or convalescent COVID-19.

The genes are TRBV14 and TRBJ2-3; D possibly corresponds to TRBD2 (6 bases). There are 14 residues in the CDR3. The germline gives CDR1 SGHDN, CDR2 FVKESK. V lost 1 base, J lost 7 bases, and 12 bases lay in between. The CDR3 DNA follows: TGTGCCAGCAGCCAAGGGGGCGGGGCCCATACGCAGTATTTT. The encoded protein is CASSQGGGAHTQYF.

The V call is TRBV10-3, the J call TRBJ1-6, with 7 positions matching TRBD1. The J segment lost 7 bases and the V segment lost 9 bases, leaving 9 bases of the junction unmatched. Germline-derived CDR1 and CDR2 are ENHRY and SYGVKD. The CDR3 covers 14 residues. CDR3 nucleotides: TGTGCCATAGGGGGCAGCTTCGACAATTCACCCCTCCACTTT. Its translation is CAIGGSFDNSPLHF.

The chain has TRBV6-5 and TRBJ1-5; the D gene is possibly TRBD1 (5 bases). There are 12 residues in the CDR3. Per the germline V gene, CDR1 is MNHEY and CDR2 is SVGAGI. V was trimmed by 7 bases and J by 9 bases, leaving 13 bases between them. The DNA of the CDR3 is TGTGCCAGCACCAGCCGGGGGGGGCCCCAGCATTTT. Residues: CASTSRGGPQHF.

The CDR3 is CATSDGTNYGYTF. In nucleotides, the CDR3 is TGTGCCACCTCGGACGGGACTAACTATGGCTACACCTTC. The chain carries TRBV19 and TRBJ1-2, with no clear D. V lost 10 bases, J lost 0 bases, and 12 bases lay in between. This CDR3 is 13 amino acids long. Germline V gives CDR1 LNHDA, CDR2 SQIVND (reference sequence).

The rearrangement links TRBV6-1 to TRBJ2-7; TRBD1 aligns across 10 bases. The trim removed 5 bases at V and 0 bases at J, leaving 16 bases unmatched. Per germline, CDR1 MNHNS and CDR2 SASEGT. The CDR3 is 19 residues long. The DNA for the CDR3 is TGTGCCAGCAGTAAAGTGAAAGTCTTTGGGACAGGGGACTCCTACGAGCAGTACTTC. This codes for CASSKVKVFGTGDSYEQYF.

V gene TRBV6-2 or TRBV6-3 combines with J gene TRBJ2-7, with TRBD2 as a possible D gene (6 bases). From germline, CDR1 is MNHEY and CDR2 SVGEGT. CDR3 length: 18 amino acids. Trimming left V 0 bases short and J 0 bases short, with 18 bases between. CDR3 protein: CASSYSGEAKLDSYEQYF. The CDR3 nucleotides read TGTGCCAGCAGTTACTCAGGGGAGGCCAAATTAGACTCCTACGAGCAGTACTTC.

V gene TRBV19 combines with J gene TRBJ1-1; the match to TRBD1 covers 7 bases. Germline V gene sequence: CDR1 LNHDA, CDR2 SQIVND (reference sequence). This CDR3 comprises 13 residues. V was clipped by 7 bases and J by 8 bases; unmatched bases: 10. The CDR3 coding sequence is TGTGCCAGTAATTTCAGGGGGTCGGGGGAAGCTTTCTTT. This gives the protein CASNFRGSGEAFF. The complete variable domain, with remaining parts taken from reference TRBV19 and TRBJ1-1, reads DGGITQSPKYLFRKEGQNVTLSCEQNLNHDAMYWYRQDPGQGLRLIYYSQIVNDFQKGDIAEGYSVSREKKESFPLTVTSAQKNPTAFYLCASNFRGSGEAFFGQGTRLTVV.

CDR3 sequence (DNA): TGTGCCAGTAGTATAGTTAGTAGGGGGAACACTGAAGCTTTCTTT. Its protein product is CASSIVSRGNTEAFF. The chain recombines TRBV19 with TRBJ1-1, with a tentative D call TRBD1 (5 bases). The length of the CDR3 is 15 residues. Trimming removed 1 base from V and 1 base from J, with 10 bases in between. Germline V gene lookup returns CDR1 LNHDA and CDR2 SQIVND (reference sequence). Full variable domain (outside the CDR3, taken from reference TRBV19 and TRBJ1-1): DGGITQSPKYLFRKEGQNVTLSCEQNLNHDAMYWYRQDPGQGLRLIYYSQIVNDFQKGDIAEGYSVSREKKESFPLTVTSAQKNPTAFYLCASSIVSRGNTEAFFGQGTRLTVV.

The rearrangement links TRBV5-4 to TRBJ1-1; maybe TRBD1 (5 bases). This CDR3 has 15 residues. Trimming took 4 bases from V and 2 from J, leaving 15 bases between them. Germline values: CDR1 SGHNT, CDR2 YYREEE (reference sequence). The CDR3 DNA sequence: TGTGCCAGCAGCGAGGCTGCGGGGCCTAACACTGAAGCTTTCTTT. This codes for CASSEAAGPNTEAFF.

The rearrangement links TRBV24-1 to TRBJ1-1; D is uncertain. Germline values: CDR1 KGHDR, CDR2 SFDVKD. The V and J ends lost 0 bases and 6 bases respectively, with 7 bases between them. The CDR3 consists of 13 residues. The DNA of the CDR3 is TGTGCCACCAGTGATTTGGGGAGTCCTGAAGCTTTCTTT. Translated, it gives CATSDLGSPEAFF.

The chain couples TRBV29-1 to TRBJ2-5; 8 bases map to TRBD1. V was pared by 7 bases and J by 5 bases, with 15 bases of the junction left unmatched. This CDR3 is built from 15 residues. Germline lookup yields CDR1 SQVTM and CDR2 ANQGSEA. The CDR3 DNA reads TGCAGCGCAACCCCACGGGACAGGCTTGATGAGACCCAGTACTTC. Translation: CSATPRDRLDETQYF.

This chain links TRBV4-3 with TRBJ2-2; 7 nucleotides match TRBD2. V was clipped by 3 bases and J by 4 bases; unmatched bases: 8. This CDR3 spans 16 amino acids. The V gene's germline CDR1 is LGHNA and CDR2 YSLEER. The CDR3 bases are TGCGCCAGCAGCCAGACCCTAGCGGCCCCCACCGGGGAGCTGTTTTTT. Translation: CASSQTLAAPTGELFF.

The genes are TRBV5-1 and TRBJ2-1; 9 bases match TRBD1. V was clipped by 4 bases and J by 8 bases; unmatched bases: 7. This CDR3 comprises 14 residues. The V gene's germline CDR1 is SGHRS and CDR2 YFSETQ. CDR3 sequence: CASSSLDRGYEQFF. CDR3 sequence (DNA): TGCGCCAGCAGCAGTTTGGACAGGGGATATGAGCAGTTCTTC. The full variable domain, in which reference TRBV5-1 and TRBJ2-1 provide the parts outside the CDR3, is KAGVTQTPRYLIKTRGQQVTLSCSPISGHRSVSWYQQTPGQGLQFLFEYFSETQRNKGNFPGRFSGRQFSNSRSEMNVSTLELGDSALYLCASSSLDRGYEQFFGPGTRLTVL.

In its sample, this clone was seen a few times. The chain links TRBV4-2 to TRBJ1-2; 7 bases map to TRBD1. The germline gives CDR1 LGHNA, CDR2 YNFKEQ. The CDR3 contains 18 residues. Trimming removed 2 bases from V and 7 bases from J; junction bases left unmatched: 19. CDR3 nucleotides: TGTGCCAGCAGCCAATTAACGACAGGGTCCACAAGAGAGGGTGGCTACACCTTC. It encodes CASSQLTTGSTREGGYTF.

CDR3 DNA sequence: TGTGCCAGCAGGCCGGGACTAGCGGGGGGCGATGAGCAGTTCTTC. Protein sequence: CASRPGLAGGDEQFF. The gene calls are TRBV6-5 and TRBJ2-1; 15 bases align to TRBD2. The CDR3 runs 15 residues. Germline V gene data show CDR1 as MNHEY and CDR2 as SVGAGI. Germline trimming cut 6 bases from V and 8 bases from J; bases unmatched to any gene: 5.

V and J are TRBV6-5 and TRBJ1-6; tentative D call: TRBD1 (6 bases). CDR3 length: 13 residues. V lost 6 bases and J 9 bases, leaving 12 bases between the germline ends. The germline V gene has CDR1 MNHEY and CDR2 SVGAGI. DNA for the CDR3: TGTGCCAGCAGGCGACAGGACGGTTCACCCCTCCACTTT. The encoded protein is CASRRQDGSPLHF.